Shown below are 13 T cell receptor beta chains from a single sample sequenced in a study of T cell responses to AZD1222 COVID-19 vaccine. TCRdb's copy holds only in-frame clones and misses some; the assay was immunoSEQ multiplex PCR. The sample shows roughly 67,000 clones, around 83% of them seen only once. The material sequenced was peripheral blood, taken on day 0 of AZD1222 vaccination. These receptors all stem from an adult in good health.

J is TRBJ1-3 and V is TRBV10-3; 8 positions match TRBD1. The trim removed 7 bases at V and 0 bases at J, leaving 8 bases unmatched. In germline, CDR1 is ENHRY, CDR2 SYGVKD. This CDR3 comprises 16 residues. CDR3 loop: CAITPGQAISGNTIYF. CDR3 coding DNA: TGTGCCATCACTCCGGGACAGGCCATCTCTGGAAACACCATATATTTT.

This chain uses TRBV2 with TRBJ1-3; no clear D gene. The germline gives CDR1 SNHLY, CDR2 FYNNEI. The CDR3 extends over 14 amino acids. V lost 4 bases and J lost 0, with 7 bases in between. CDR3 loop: CASSAGFSGNTIYF. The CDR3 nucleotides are TGTGCCAGCAGTGCAGGTTTCTCTGGAAACACCATATATTTT.

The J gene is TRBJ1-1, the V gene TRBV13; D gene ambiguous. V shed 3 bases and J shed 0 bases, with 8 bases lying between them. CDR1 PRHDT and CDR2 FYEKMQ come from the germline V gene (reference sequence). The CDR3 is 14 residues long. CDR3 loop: CASSLLLMNTEAFF. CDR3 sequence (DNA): TGTGCCAGCAGCTTGCTACTGATGAACACTGAAGCTTTCTTT.

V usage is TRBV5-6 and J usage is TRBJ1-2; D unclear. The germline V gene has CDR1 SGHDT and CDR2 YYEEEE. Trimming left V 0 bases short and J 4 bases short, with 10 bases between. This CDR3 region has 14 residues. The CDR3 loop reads CASSLERGAYGYTF. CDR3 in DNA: TGTGCCAGCAGCTTGGAACGGGGTGCCTATGGCTACACCTTC.

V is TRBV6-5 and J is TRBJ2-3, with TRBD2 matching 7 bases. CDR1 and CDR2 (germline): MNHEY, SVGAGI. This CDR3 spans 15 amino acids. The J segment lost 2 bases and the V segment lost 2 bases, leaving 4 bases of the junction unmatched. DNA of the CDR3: TGTGCCAGCAGTTACGGCGGGGGAACCACAGATACGCAGTATTTT. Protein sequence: CASSYGGGTTDTQYF.

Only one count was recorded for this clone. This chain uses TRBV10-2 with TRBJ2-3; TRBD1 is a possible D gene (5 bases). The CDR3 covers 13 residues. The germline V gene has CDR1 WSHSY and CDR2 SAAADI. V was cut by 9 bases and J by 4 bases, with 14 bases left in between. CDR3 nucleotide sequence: TGCGCCAGTAATAAAGGGGCTCCAGATACGCAGTATTTT. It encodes CASNKGAPDTQYF.

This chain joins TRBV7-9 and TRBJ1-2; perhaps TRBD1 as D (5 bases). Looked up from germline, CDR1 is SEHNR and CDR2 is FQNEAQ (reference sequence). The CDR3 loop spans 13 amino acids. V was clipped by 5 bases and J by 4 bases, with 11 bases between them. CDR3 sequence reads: CASSPGASYGYTF. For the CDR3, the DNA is TGTGCCAGCAGCCCTGGGGCCAGCTATGGCTACACCTTC.

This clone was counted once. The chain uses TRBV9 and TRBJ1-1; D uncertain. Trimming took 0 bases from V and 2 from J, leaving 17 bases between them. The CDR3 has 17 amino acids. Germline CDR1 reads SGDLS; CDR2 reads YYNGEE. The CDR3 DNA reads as TGTGCCAGCAGCGTAGGCATCGACGTCCTCAGTAACACTGAAGCTTTCTTT. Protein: CASSVGIDVLSNTEAFF.

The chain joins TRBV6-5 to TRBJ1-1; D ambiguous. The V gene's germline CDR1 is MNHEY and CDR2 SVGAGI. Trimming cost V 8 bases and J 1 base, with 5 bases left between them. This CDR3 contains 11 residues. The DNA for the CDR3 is TGTGCCAGCGTAGGGAACACTGAAGCTTTCTTT. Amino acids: CASVGNTEAFF.

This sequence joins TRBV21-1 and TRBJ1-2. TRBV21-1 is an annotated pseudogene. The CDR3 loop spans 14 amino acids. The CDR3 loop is CASSFGTQSYGYTF. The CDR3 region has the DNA TGTGCCAGCAGCTTCGGGACCCAGTCCTATGGCTACACCTTC.

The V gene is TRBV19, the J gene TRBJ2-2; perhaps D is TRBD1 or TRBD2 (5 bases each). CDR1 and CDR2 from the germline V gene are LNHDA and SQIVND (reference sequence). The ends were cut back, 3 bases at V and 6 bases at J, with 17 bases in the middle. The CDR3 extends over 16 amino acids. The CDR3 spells CASSIQGARLPGELFF. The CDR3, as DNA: TGTGCCAGTAGTATTCAGGGAGCGCGACTCCCCGGGGAGCTGTTTTTT.

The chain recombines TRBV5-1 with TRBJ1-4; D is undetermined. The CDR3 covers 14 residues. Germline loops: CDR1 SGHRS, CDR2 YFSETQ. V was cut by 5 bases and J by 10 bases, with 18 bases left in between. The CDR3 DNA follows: TGCGCCAGCAGTTACGACGGGGAAGGCGGAAAACTGTTTTTT. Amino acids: CASSYDGEGGKLFF. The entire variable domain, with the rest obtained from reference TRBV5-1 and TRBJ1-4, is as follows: KAGVTQTPRYLIKTRGQQVTLSCSPISGHRSVSWYQQTPGQGLQFLFEYFSETQRNKGNFPGRFSGRQFSNSRSEMNVSTLELGDSALYLCASSYDGEGGKLFFGSGTQLSVL.

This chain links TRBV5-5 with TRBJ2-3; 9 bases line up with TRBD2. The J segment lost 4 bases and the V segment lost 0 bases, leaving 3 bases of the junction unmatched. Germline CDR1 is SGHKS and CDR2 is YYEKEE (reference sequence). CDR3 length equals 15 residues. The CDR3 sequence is CASSLGGGVADTQYF. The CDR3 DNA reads TGTGCCAGCAGCTTGGGCGGGGGGGTGGCAGATACGCAGTATTTT.